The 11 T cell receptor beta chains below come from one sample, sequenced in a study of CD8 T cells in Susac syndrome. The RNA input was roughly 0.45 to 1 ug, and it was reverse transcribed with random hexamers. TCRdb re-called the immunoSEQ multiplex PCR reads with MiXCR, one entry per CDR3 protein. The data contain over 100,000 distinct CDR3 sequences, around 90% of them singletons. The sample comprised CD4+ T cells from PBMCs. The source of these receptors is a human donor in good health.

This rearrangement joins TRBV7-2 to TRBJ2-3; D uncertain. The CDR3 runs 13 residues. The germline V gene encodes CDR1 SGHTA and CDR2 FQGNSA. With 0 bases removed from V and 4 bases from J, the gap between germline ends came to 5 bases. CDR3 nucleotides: TGTGCCAGCAGCTTAGCGCCGCCAGATACGCAGTATTTT. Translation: CASSLAPPDTQYF.

CDR3 sequence reads: CASSTYGTQETQYF. The CDR3 DNA reads TGTGCCAGCAGCACCTACGGGACCCAAGAGACCCAGTACTTC. This sequence joins TRBV7-9 and TRBJ2-5; D may match TRBD1 or TRBD2 (5 bases each). Trimming pared 5 bases from V and 1 base from J, leaving 11 bases between. This CDR3 is built from 14 residues. Looked up from germline, CDR1 is SEHNR and CDR2 is FQNEAQ (reference sequence).

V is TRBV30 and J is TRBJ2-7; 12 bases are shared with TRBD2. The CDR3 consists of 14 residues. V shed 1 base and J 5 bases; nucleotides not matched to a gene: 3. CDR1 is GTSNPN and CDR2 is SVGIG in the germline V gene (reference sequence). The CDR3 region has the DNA TGTGCCTGGAGTGGGACTAGCGGGAAAGACGAGCAGTACTTC. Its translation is CAWSGTSGKDEQYF. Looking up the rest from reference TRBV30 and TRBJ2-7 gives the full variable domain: SQTIHQWPATLVQPVGSPLSLECTVEGTSNPNLYWYRQAAGRGLQLLFYSVGIGQISSEVPQNLSASRPQDRQFILSSKKLLLSDSGFYLCAWSGTSGKDEQYFGPGTRLTVT.

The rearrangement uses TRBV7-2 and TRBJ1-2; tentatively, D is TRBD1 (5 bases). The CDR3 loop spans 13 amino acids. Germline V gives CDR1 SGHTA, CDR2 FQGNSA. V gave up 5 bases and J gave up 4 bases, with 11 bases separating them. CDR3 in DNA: TGTGCCAGCAGCCCCACACAGGTCTATGGCTACACCTTC. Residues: CASSPTQVYGYTF.

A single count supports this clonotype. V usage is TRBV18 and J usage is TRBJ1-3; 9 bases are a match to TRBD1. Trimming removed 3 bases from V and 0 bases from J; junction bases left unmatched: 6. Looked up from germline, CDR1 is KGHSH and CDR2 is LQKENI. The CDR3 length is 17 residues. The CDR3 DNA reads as TGTGCCAGCTCACCCTCTGCGACAGGGGGCTCTGGAAACACCATATATTTT. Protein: CASSPSATGGSGNTIYF.

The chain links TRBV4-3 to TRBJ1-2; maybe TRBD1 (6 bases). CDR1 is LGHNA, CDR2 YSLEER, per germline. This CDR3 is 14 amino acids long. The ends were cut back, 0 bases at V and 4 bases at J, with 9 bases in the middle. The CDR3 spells CASSQDRQVYGYTF. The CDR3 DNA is TGCGCCAGCAGCCAAGATCGACAGGTCTATGGCTACACCTTC.

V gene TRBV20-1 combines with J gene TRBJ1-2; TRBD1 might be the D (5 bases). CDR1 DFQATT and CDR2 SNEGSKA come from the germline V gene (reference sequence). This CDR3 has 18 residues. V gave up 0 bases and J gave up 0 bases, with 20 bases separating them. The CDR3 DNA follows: TGCAGTGCTAGAGATTCGCGAGACAGCCGTCCTTCTAACTATGGCTACACCTTC. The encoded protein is CSARDSRDSRPSNYGYTF.

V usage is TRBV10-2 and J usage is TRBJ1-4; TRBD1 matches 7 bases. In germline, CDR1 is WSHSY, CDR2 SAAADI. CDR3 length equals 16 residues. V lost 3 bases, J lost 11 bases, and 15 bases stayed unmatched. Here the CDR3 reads CASSDRGGRPDGKLFF. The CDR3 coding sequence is TGCGCCAGCAGTGATCGAGGGGGCAGGCCGGACGGGAAACTGTTTTTT.

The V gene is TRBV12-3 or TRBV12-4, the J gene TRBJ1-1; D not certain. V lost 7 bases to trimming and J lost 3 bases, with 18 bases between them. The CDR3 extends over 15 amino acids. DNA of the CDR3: TGTGCCAGCAACCCGGTCGGACGGTGGGACACTGAAGCTTTCTTT. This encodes CASNPVGRWDTEAFF.

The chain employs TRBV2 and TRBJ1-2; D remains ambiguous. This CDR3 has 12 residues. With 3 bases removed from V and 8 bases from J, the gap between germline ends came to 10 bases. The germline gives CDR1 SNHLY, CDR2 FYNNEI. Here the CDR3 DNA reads TGTGCCAGCAGTGAGGGCCGGGAAGGCTACACCTTC. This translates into CASSEGREGYTF.

The CDR3 region has the DNA TGTGCCAGCAGTTTGGGGGAAGCTAACTATGGCTACACCTTC. Its protein product is CASSLGEANYGYTF. The chain couples TRBV12-3 or TRBV12-4 to TRBJ1-2; the D gene is possibly TRBD1 (5 bases). This CDR3 has 14 amino acids. V was shortened by 3 bases and J by 0 bases, with 8 bases between the two germline ends.